This entry concerns a single T cell receptor (beta chain). What it recognizes is unknown. This specimen comes from a study of Ad26.COV2.S vaccination and SARS-CoV-2 variants. TCRdb's table, derived via immunoSEQ multiplex PCR, lists solely in-frame clones and lacks some. The sample holds 300,000 to 400,000 clones, about 85% seen once. Germline V lookup: CDR1 KGHSH, CDR2 LQKENI. The CDR3 covers 15 residues. The V end lost 2 bases, the J end lost 3 bases, and 14 bases lay between the germline ends. As for treatment: roughly 20 received Ad26.COV2.S at low or high dose, single or two shots; a few received placebo; per-sample allocation not given. Sampling occurred on day 63 after the first vaccine or placebo injection. Study conclusions and caveats: The placebo group had lower spike-specific TCR breadth than the vaccine recipients did. Considerable breadth of spike-specific CD8+ and CD4+ T cell responses has reportedly been documented following vaccination.

The receptor was isolated from a person aged 18 to 59 who received the Ad26.COV2.S COVID-19 vaccine or a placebo. This chain uses TRBV18 with TRBJ2-7, with unresolved D. The input for sequencing was peripheral blood, taken in a trial of Ad26.COV2.S vaccine versus placebo. The CDR3 nucleotides are TGTGCCAGCTCACCAATCGACGGCCAGCTCTACGAGCAGTACTTC. The encoded protein is CASSPIDGQLYEQYF.